This paragraph covers one TCR beta chain sequence. Its antigen is not known. Clones were read by immunoSEQ multiplex PCR, and TCRdb kept only the in-frame ones, dropping some. Seen here are 150,000 to 200,000 clones, about 90% observed once, and the top ten hold roughly 6%. This entry comes from a study of T cell responses to AZD1222 COVID-19 vaccine. Study-wide findings and caveats: At baseline, seropositivity was found in only six or seven AZD1222 recipients. Across the whole spike, CD4 TCRs peaked at regions 160-218 and 743-854.

This receptor was obtained from an adult in good health. Sequenced material: peripheral blood, taken on day 0 of AZD1222 vaccination.

The CDR3 DNA follows: TGTGCCAGCAGTGACGCGACAGATCCTAACTATGGCTACACCTTC. It is translated as CASSDATDPNYGYTF. The chain recombines TRBV6-2 or TRBV6-3 with TRBJ1-2; perhaps TRBD1 as D (5 bases). From germline, CDR1 is MNHEY and CDR2 SVGEGT. The CDR3 is 15 residues long. The V end was cut by 5 bases, the J end by 0 bases, with 13 bases between.